A selection of T cell receptor beta chains follows, all from one sample in a study of control samples from healthy donors and cancer patients. TCRdb's table, derived via immunoSEQ multiplex PCR, lists solely in-frame clones and lacks some. The data show roughly 130,000 clones, less than 95% seen once. Material: blood. Source of these receptors: a man aged 18 to 29 in good health. The CDR3 runs from the conserved cysteine through the conserved F or W. D genes are given only for firm matches. Not all rows give a size; the values are once, few, many and, for expanded clones, a class.

>12|once|TRBJ2-7|TRBV18|-
TGTGCCAGCTCACTGGGAGGCTACGAGCAGTACTTC
CASSLGGYEQYF
>13|-|TRBJ2-7|TRBV19|TRBD1
TGTGCCAGTAGTATAGGGGGGACAGCCGAGCAGTACTTC
CASSIGGTAEQYF
>12|-|TRBJ1-1|TRBV7-6|-
TGTGCCAGCCAAGGGTTGAACACTGAAGCTTTCTTT
CASQGLNTEAFF
>15|-|TRBJ2-5|TRBV2|-
TGTGCCAGCAGTGAAACCCCCGCAGGCAAAGAGACCCAGTACTTC
CASSETPAGKETQYF
>16|-|TRBJ2-7|TRBV4-1|TRBD2
TGCGCCAGCAGCCAAGAGGGCCAGCGGGGGGAATACGAGCAGTACTTC
CASSQEGQRGEYEQYF
>14|-|TRBJ2-7|TRBV10-3|-
TGTGCCATCAGTATGCAGGGATATGCAATAGAGCAGTACTTC
CAISMQGYAIEQYF
>14|-|TRBJ1-2|TRBV5-1|-
TGCGCCAGCAGCTTGGTTCAGGGGAACTATGGCTACACCTTC
CASSLVQGNYGYTF
>15|once|TRBJ2-7|TRBV15|TRBD2
TGTGCCACCAGCAGAGAGCGGGGGGTAAACTACGAGCAGTACTTC
CATSRERGVNYEQYF
>13|-|TRBJ1-5|TRBV2|-
TGTGCCACCAAAGGGGACACAAATCAGCCCCAGCATTTT
CATKGDTNQPQHF
>14|-|TRBJ1-3|TRBV11-2|-
TGTGCCAGCAGCTTAGGCGGCTCTGGAAACACCATATATTTT
CASSLGGSGNTIYF
>14|-|TRBJ1-1|TRBV11-2|-
TGTGCCAGCAGGCGGACGGCGATGAACACTGAAGCTTTCTTT
CASRRTAMNTEAFF
>13|-|TRBJ2-1|TRBV6-5|-
TGTGCCAGCAGCCCCGGGACATACAATGAGCAGTTCTTC
CASSPGTYNEQFF
>13|-|TRBJ1-6|TRBV5-6|-
TGTGCCAGCAGCTTAAGACGAACCGGCCCCCTCCACTTT
CASSLRRTGPLHF
>14|-|TRBJ1-2|TRBV6-5|-
TGTGCCAGCAGTTACTCCGGGACGGCCAGGGGCTACACCTTC
CASSYSGTARGYTF
>17|-|TRBJ2-3|TRBV5-1|TRBD2
TGCGCCAGCAGCTTGGTGGGACTAGCGGCTAGCACAGATACGCAGTATTTT
CASSLVGLAASTDTQYF
>14|-|TRBJ1-4|TRBV15|TRBD1
TGTGCCACCAGCGGACAGGCACCTCCGGAAAAACTGTTTTTT
CATSGQAPPEKLFF
>16|-|TRBJ1-5|TRBV4-1|-
TGCGCCAGCAGCCAAGTTATAAGGGTCCGGGATCAGCCCCAGCATTTT
CASSQVIRVRDQPQHF
>14|-|TRBJ2-3|TRBV4-2|-
TGTGCCAGCAGCCAGGACAGTCTAACAGATACGCAGTATTTT
CASSQDSLTDTQYF
>13|-|TRBJ2-7|TRBV5-8|TRBD1
TGTGCCAGCAGCGGGCGTGGGACAGGCGAGCAGTACTTC
CASSGRGTGEQYF
>13|once|TRBJ1-1|TRBV6-4|-
TGTGCCAGCAGCCAGGGCGGAGGCACTGAAGCTTTCTTT
CASSQGGGTEAFF
>15|-|TRBJ2-1|TRBV18|-
TGTGCCAGCTCACCAGGGGTAAGCGCCTACAATGAGCAGTTCTTC
CASSPGVSAYNEQFF
>13|-|TRBJ1-2|TRBV7-3|-
TGTGCCAGCAGCTTAAATGGGCAGGCCGTCTACACCTTC
CASSLNGQAVYTF
>21|-|TRBJ2-1|TRBV24-1|TRBD2
TGTGCCACCAGTGATTCCCGACTAGCGGGTGGGGGCTTGAGTTCCTACAATGAGCAGTTCTTC
CATSDSRLAGGGLSSYNEQFF
>13|-|TRBJ2-5|TRBV7-3|-
TGTGCCAGCAGCTCCCGGTACCAAGAGACCCAGTACTTC
CASSSRYQETQYF
>15|-|TRBJ1-4|TRBV13|TRBD1
TGTGCCAGCAGCCAAGGGCGACAGGGTGGCGAAAAACTGTTTTTT
CASSQGRQGGEKLFF
>14|-|TRBJ1-1|TRBV29-1|-
TGCAGCGTTCGGCAGGGGTATGATGGCACTGAAGCTTTCTTT
CSVRQGYDGTEAFF
>13|-|TRBJ1-1|TRBV3-1/TRBV3-2|-
TGTGCCAGCAGCCTAAGAGGGAACACTGAAGCTTTCTTT
CASSLRGNTEAFF
>15|-|TRBJ1-4|TRBV6-2/TRBV6-3|-
TGTGCCAGCAGCCCTGGGTTGCGGCGAAATGAAAAACTGTTTTTT
CASSPGLRRNEKLFF
>14|-|TRBJ1-1|TRBV5-1|-
TGCGCCAGCAGCGAATTTGGAGACACACCCGAAGCTTTCTTT
CASSEFGDTPEAFF
>12|-|TRBJ1-2|TRBV9|-
TGTGCCAGCAGCGTAGGGACAGTCGGCTACACCTTC
CASSVGTVGYTF
>15|-|TRBJ2-3|TRBV5-1|-
TGCGCCAGCAGCCCCCTTAGTGGACCCAGAGATACGCAGTATTTT
CASSPLSGPRDTQYF
>15|-|TRBJ1-3|TRBV19|-
TGTGCCAGTAGTCCACAGGTTCCGGCTGGAAACACCATATATTTT
CASSPQVPAGNTIYF
>15|-|TRBJ1-1|TRBV29-1|-
TGCAGCGTTGAAGGGCATCGGAAGGGTTTCACTGAAGCTTTCTTT
CSVEGHRKGFTEAFF
>13|few|TRBJ1-5|TRBV4-1|TRBD1
TGCGCCAGCAGCCGACAGGGACATCAGCCCCAGCATTTT
CASSRQGHQPQHF
>13|-|TRBJ2-5|TRBV4-1|-
TGCGCCAGCAGCCAAGGCCCGAAAGAGACCCAGTACTTC
CASSQGPKETQYF
>12|-|TRBJ2-7|TRBV30|-
TGTGCCTGGGACGCGAACGGGTACGAGCAGTACTTC
CAWDANGYEQYF
>13|-|TRBJ2-1|TRBV2|-
TGTGCCAGCATCACGGACGGGAACAATGAGCAGTTCTTC
CASITDGNNEQFF
>15|-|TRBJ1-2|TRBV7-9|TRBD1
TGTGCCAGCAGCGAAGCTGACAGGGTCGGATATGGCTACACCTTC
CASSEADRVGYGYTF
>14|-|TRBJ1-1|TRBV7-9|-
TGTGCCAGCAGCTTAGGGGAATGGAACACTGAAGCTTTCTTT
CASSLGEWNTEAFF
>16|-|TRBJ2-7|TRBV5-1|-
TGCGCCAGCAGCAAACAGCCTACTAGCCCAGTTTTAGAGCAGTACTTC
CASSKQPTSPVLEQYF
>13|-|TRBJ2-1|TRBV12-3/TRBV12-4|-
TGTGCCAGCAGTCCTACCCTACGGGGGTGGCAGTTCTTC
CASSPTLRGWQFF
>12|-|TRBJ2-5|TRBV7-3|-
TGTGCCAGCAGCTTAGACTTAGAGACCCAGTACTTC
CASSLDLETQYF
>15|-|TRBJ1-2|TRBV6-6|TRBD1
TGTGCCAGCAGTTACTCCGGACAGGGGGCGGCTGGCTACACCTTC
CASSYSGQGAAGYTF
>14|-|TRBJ1-2|TRBV6-5|TRBD1
TGTGCCAGCAGCGGAGACAGGGCCTCCTATGGCTACACCTTC
CASSGDRASYGYTF
>14|-|TRBJ2-5|TRBV5-5|-
TGTGCCAGCAGCCCCTGGGGCGGTCAAGAGACCCAGTACTTC
CASSPWGGQETQYF
>14|-|TRBJ1-1|TRBV30|TRBD1
TGTGCCGCCGGACAGGGGAACATGAACACTGAAGCTTTCTTT
CAAGQGNMNTEAFF
>16|few|TRBJ2-7|TRBV14|-
TGTGCCAGCAGCCCCTTAAAAGACAGGCTATCCTACGAGCAGTACTTC
CASSPLKDRLSYEQYF
>15|-|TRBJ2-2|TRBV24-1|TRBD1
TGTGCCACCAGTGCCAGGACAGGGAACACCGGGGAGCTGTTTTTT
CATSARTGNTGELFF
>13|-|TRBJ1-5|TRBV21-1|-
TGTGCCAGCAGCAAACCGGGGGATCAGCCCCAGCATTTT
CASSKPGDQPQHF
>13|-|TRBJ1-1|TRBV27|-
TGTGCCAGCAGCAATCAGGGTAACACTGAAGCTTTCTTT
CASSNQGNTEAFF
>15|-|TRBJ1-1|TRBV6-5|-
TGTGCCAGCAGTCTTTCCGGGACTTCGAGCACTGAAGCTTTCTTT
CASSLSGTSSTEAFF
>15|-|TRBJ1-1|TRBV15|-
TGTGCCACCAGCAGAGATGGAGCAGCGAACACTGAAGCTTTCTTT
CATSRDGAANTEAFF
>18|-|TRBJ1-4|TRBV19|TRBD1
TGTGCCAGGGAACCGGGACAGGGGACCTATCTAACTAATGAAAAACTGTTTTTT
CAREPGQGTYLTNEKLFF
>17|-|TRBJ2-3|TRBV6-6|TRBD2
TGTGCCAGCAGACGACAGACTAGCGGGGGGGCAACAGATACGCAGTATTTT
CASRRQTSGGATDTQYF
>11|-|TRBJ2-7|TRBV12-3/TRBV12-4|-
TGTGCCAGCACCCATGGTGGGGAGCAGTACTTC
CASTHGGEQYF